This T cell receptor (beta chain) was profiled in a study of blood T cell repertoires in COVID-19 (dated by TCRdb to 2020 to 2021). About the study as a whole: Collaborator samples came from the United States, Italy and Spain and covered acute and convalescent phases of COVID-19. The prospective study material was composed of cDNA or gDNA derived from T cells, B-cell-depleted T cells, or PBMCs. The dataset comprised deeply sampled blood TCRbeta repertoires from subjects exposed to, actively infected with, or recovered from COVID-19. A freely available public database, intended as a resource for researchers studying the immune response to SARS-CoV-2, is where the repertoires were released. Samples came from the ongoing ImmuneRACE study (first 160 participants) plus 1,254 subjects from 6 global collaborators. Nearly every sample came with metadata listing a de-identified subject ID, COVID-19 status, age in years and sex. HLA class I and class II types, where available, came from metadata supplied by the sample provider rather than from assay-based typing.

Paper-wide results and their limitations: The amount of clinical and demographic metadata varied by source and participant and was provided uncurated.

Collaborating institutions collected whole blood in K2EDTA tubes following their own protocols. For TCRbeta analysis, collaborators shipped samples as frozen whole blood, isolated PBMCs, or DNA extracted from either of those sample types. Concerning this clone itself: Its binding antigen is unknown. The sample holds no much larger clone one base away, and base qualities are not on file.

For this chain, trimming is 4 bases at the V end and 4 bases at the J end, and the number of junction bases without a gene match is 7. The CDR3 goes from the cysteine to the phenylalanine over 14 residues. Only the CDR3 region is kept as DNA, spanning 42 bases read in frame from base 1. For CDR1 and CDR2, the germline V gene lists SGHRS and YFSETQ. TCRbeta CDR3 regions were amplified from genomic DNA using the immunoSEQ Assay, a bias-controlled multiplex PCR. As for how the authors treated the data: The number of nucleated cells in each sample was estimated by amplification of reference gene primers within the assay. Sequence reads were collapsed and filtered to measure the absolute abundance of every unique TCRbeta CDR3 rearrangement. For each sample, productive Simpson clonality was calculated as the square root of Simpson's diversity index across productive rearrangements. The table was pulled from immuneACCESS by TCRdb, which kept in-frame rearrangements only. Such tables lose some clones; where checked, under half of the loss comes from unresolved V genes, and the rest has no known cause. The V and J calls and clone size were taken over from that table, and D and trimming were inferred from the DNA. The sample table records 150,000 to 180,000 clones; roughly 80% of these occur just once. The ten largest make up under 2% of the sample.

In this chain, TRBV5-1 is recombined with TRBJ2-7; TRBD1 lines up with 8 middle nucleotides. Input material: peripheral blood. The TCR originated in a man at least 80 years old with acute or convalescent COVID-19. CDR3 sequence: CASSPRQGPYEQYF. The sequenced DNA: TGCGCCAGCAGCCCCCGACAGGGGCCTTACGAGCAGTACTTC.